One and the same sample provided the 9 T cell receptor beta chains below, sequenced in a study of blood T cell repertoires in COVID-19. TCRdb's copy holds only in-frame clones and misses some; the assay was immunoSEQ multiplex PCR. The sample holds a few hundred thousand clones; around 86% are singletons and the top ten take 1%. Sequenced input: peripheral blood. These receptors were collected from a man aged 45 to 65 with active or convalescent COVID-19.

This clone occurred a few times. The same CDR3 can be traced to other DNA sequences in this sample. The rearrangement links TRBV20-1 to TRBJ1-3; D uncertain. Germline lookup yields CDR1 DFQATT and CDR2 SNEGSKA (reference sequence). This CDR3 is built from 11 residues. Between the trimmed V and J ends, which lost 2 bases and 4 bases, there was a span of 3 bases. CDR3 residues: CSARSGNTIYF. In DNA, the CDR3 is TGCAGTGCTAGATCAGGAAACACCATATATTTT.

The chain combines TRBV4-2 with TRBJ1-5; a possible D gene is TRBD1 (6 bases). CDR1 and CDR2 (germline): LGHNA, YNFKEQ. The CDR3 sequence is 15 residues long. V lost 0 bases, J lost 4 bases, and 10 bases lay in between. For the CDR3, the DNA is TGTGCCAGCAGCCAAGAACAAGGACAGAATCAGCCCCAGCATTTT. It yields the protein CASSQEQGQNQPQHF.

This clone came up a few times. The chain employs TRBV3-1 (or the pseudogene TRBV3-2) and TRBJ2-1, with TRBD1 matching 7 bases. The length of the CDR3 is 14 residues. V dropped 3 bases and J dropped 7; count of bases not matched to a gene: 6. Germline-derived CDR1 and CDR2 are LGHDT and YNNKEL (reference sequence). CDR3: CASSHSDRLNEQFF. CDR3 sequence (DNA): TGTGCCAGCAGCCATTCGGACAGGCTTAATGAGCAGTTCTTC.

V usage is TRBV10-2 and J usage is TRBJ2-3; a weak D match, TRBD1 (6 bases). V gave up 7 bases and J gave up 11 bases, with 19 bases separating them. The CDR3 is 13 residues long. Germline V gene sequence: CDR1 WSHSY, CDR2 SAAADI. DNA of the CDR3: TGCGCCAGCACCGAAGGACAGTTTAGTAAGCAGTATTTT. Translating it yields CASTEGQFSKQYF.

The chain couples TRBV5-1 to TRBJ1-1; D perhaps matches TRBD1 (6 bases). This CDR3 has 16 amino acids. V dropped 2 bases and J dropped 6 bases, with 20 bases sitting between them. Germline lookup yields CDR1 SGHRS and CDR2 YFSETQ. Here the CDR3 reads CASSLTPGQLGSEAFF. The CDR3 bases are TGCGCCAGCAGCTTAACACCGGGACAATTGGGGTCTGAAGCTTTCTTT.

The CDR3 sequence is CASSGVGQEGEQYF. Written as DNA, the CDR3 is TGTGCCAGCAGTGGGGTGGGACAGGAGGGTGAGCAGTACTTC. V and J are TRBV2 and TRBJ2-7, with 8 bases identical to TRBD1. With 4 bases clipped from V and 7 bases from J, the junction kept 9 bases outside the gene matches. In germline, CDR1 is SNHLY, CDR2 FYNNEI. The CDR3 length is 14 residues. The whole variable domain, remainder taken from reference TRBV2 and TRBJ2-7, is EPEVTQTPSHQVTQMGQEVILRCVPISNHLYFYWYRQILGQKVEFLVSFYNNEISEKSEIFDDQFSVERPDGSNFTLKIRSTKLEDSAMYFCASSGVGQEGEQYFGPGTRLTVT.

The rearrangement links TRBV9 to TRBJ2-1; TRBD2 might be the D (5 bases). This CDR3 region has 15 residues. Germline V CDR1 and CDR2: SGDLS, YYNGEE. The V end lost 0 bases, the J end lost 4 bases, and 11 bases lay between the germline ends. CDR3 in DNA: TGTGCCAGCAGCGTAGATAGCGCACGTTACAATGAGCAGTTCTTC. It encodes CASSVDSARYNEQFF.

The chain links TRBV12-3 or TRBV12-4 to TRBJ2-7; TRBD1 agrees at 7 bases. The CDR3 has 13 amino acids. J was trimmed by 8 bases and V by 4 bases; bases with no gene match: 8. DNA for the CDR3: TGTGCCAGCAGTTCAGACAGGGTATCCCAGCAGTACTTC. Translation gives CASSSDRVSQQYF.

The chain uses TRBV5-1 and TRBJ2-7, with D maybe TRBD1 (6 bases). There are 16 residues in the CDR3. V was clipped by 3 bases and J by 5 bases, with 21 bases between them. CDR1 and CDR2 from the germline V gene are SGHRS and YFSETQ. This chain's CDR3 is CASSWVTLGGENEQYF. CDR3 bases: TGCGCCAGCAGCTGGGTTACTTTAGGGGGAGAGAACGAGCAGTACTTC.